The clone carrying this T cell receptor (beta chain) was picked up many times. The antigen remains unidentified. This sample is part of a study of tumor-infiltrating lymphocytes in primary liver carcinoma. Without any cell sorting, roughly 20-32 mg of bulk tissue yielded co-extracted RNA and DNA. From germline, CDR1 is MDHEN and CDR2 SYDVKM. The CDR3 consists of 15 residues. V dropped 7 bases and J dropped 3; count of bases not matched to a gene: 9. Points from the study as a whole: The study found a significantly higher top-250-clone fraction in tumors than in blood (p = 0.039).

From 450 to 600 ng total RNA, TCR beta cDNA was generated with a primer in the constant region. Nested multiplex PCR, run for three rounds with slightly modified ARM-PCR, yielded TCR beta libraries. Investigators reported that the first two PCR rounds, at 10 cycles each, used TRBV1-TRBV30 forward primers with a C-beta reverse primer. TCRdb reprocessed the multiplex PCR reads via MiXCR and lists one record per CDR3 protein. The sample carries 80,000 or so distinct CDR3 sequences, 70% to 80% recorded once. The rearrangement uses TRBV28 and TRBJ2-3, with 8 bases that match TRBD1. The source of this sequence is a woman between 55 and 75 years old with primary liver carcinoma and hepatitis B virus infection. The sample was liver tumor tissue from sampling region 4. The subset: tumor region T4, right-lateral pole. CDR3 region: CASKPPGGRTDTQYF. For the CDR3, the DNA is TGTGCCAGCAAACCCCCAGGGGGCAGGACAGATACGCAGTATTTT.